The T cell receptor beta chain under discussion was sequenced for a study of OX40 agonist ivuxolimab in advanced cancers. Only in-frame clones appear in the TCRdb table, and some are missing; sequencing was by immunoSEQ multiplex PCR. The sample lists about 77,000 clones, 65% to 90% seen once, with approximately 0.75% in the top ten. Sequenced material: CD4+ or CD8+ T cells sorted from blood, taken in a trial of the OX40 agonist ivuxolimab. The TCR sequence derives from an adult with an advanced solid tumor such as melanoma, head and neck, liver or kidney cancer.

CDR3 residues: CASIQTVRAQPQHF. The DNA for the CDR3 is TGTGCCAGCATCCAAACCGTCCGGGCTCAGCCCCAGCATTTT. The V and J genes are TRBV28 and TRBJ1-5; D is unresolved. Trimming pared 7 bases from V and 6 bases from J, leaving 16 bases between. Germline V gives CDR1 MDHEN, CDR2 SYDVKM. This CDR3 is built from 14 residues. Full variable domain (missing parts from reference TRBV28 and TRBJ1-5): DVKVTQSSRYLVKRTGEKVFLECVQDMDHENMFWYRQDPGLGLRLIYFSYDVKMKEKGDIPEGYSVSREKKERFSLILESASTNQTSMYLCASIQTVRAQPQHFGDGTRLSIL.